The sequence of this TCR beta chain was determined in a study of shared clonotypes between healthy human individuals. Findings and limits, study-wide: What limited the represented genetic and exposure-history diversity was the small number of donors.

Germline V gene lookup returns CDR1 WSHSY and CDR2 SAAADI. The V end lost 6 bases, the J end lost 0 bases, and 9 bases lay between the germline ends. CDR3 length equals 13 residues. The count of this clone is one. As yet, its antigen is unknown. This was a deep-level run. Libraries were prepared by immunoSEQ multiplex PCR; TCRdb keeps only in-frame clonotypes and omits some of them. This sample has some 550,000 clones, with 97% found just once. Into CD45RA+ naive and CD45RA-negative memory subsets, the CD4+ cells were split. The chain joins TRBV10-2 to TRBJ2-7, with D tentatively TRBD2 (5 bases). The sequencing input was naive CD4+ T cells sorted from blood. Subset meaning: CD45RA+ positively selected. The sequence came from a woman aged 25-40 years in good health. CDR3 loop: CASRGESSYEQYF. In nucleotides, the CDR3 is TGCGCCAGCAGGGGAGAGAGCTCCTACGAGCAGTACTTC.